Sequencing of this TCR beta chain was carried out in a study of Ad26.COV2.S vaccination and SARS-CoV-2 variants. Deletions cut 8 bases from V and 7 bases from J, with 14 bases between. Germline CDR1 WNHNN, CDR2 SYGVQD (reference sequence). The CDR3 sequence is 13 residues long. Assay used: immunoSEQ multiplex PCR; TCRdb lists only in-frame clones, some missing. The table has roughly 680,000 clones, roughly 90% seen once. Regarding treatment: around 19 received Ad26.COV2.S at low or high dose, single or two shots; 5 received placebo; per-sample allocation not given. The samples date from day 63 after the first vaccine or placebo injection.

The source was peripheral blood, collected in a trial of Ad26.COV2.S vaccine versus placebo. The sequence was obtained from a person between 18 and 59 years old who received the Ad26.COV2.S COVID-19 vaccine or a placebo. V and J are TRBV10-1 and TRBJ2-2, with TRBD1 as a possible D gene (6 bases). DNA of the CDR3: TGCGCCAGCGAGGATGGGACAAACGGGGAGCTGTTTTTT. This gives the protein CASEDGTNGELFF.